This T cell receptor beta chain was documented in a study of CD8+CD57+ T cells in acquired aplastic anemia. Trimming removed 1 base from V and 7 bases from J, with 10 bases in between. This CDR3 contains 13 residues. CDR1 SGHTA and CDR2 FQGNSA come from the germline V gene. TCR beta VDJ combinations and CDR3 sequences were profiled from genomic DNA. One entry per CDR3 protein, called by TCRdb with MiXCR from the reads. The sample gives some 150,000 distinct CDR3 sequences, 60% to 80% of which show up once; 35% to 60% is in the top ten. It was patients with CD8+CD57+ cell expansion by flow cytometry who were chosen for sequencing.

The sequenced sample was sorted CD4+, CD8+, or CD8+CD57+ T cells (not recorded which) from PBMCs. The rearrangement uses TRBV7-2 and TRBJ2-5; D is ambiguous. This TCR came from a human donor with aplastic anemia. The CDR3 reads CASSLDGVVTQYF. DNA of the CDR3: TGTGCCAGCAGCTTAGATGGGGTGGTGACCCAGTACTTC.